This entry describes one TCR beta chain. Its antigen remains unidentified. Patients were excluded for autoimmune disease history or systemic immunosuppression. The sampling schedule covered blood at baseline, cycle 4 day 1, and cycle 7 day 1. Trimming removed 2 bases from V and 4 bases from J; junction bases left unmatched: 10. The germline V gene encodes CDR1 LNHDA and CDR2 SQIVND (reference sequence). The CDR3 contains 17 residues. The entry originates in a study of OX40 agonist ivuxolimab in advanced cancers. Notes on the study in general: Clonal expansion in partial responders at 0.1-3.0 mg/kg ranked among the lowest.

TCRdb keeps only in-frame clones here, not all; method: immunoSEQ multiplex PCR. There are about 94,000 clones in the sample; around 87% occur only once, and 0.3% to 0.35% lies in the top ten. The sequences come from CD4+ or CD8+ T cells sorted from blood, collected in a trial of the OX40 agonist ivuxolimab. The origin of this receptor is an adult with an advanced solid tumor such as melanoma, head and neck, liver or kidney cancer. The chain has TRBV19 and TRBJ2-3, with TRBD2 matching 9 bases. CDR3 loop: CASSIRLAGKGADTQYF. DNA of the CDR3: TGTGCCAGTAGTATAAGGCTAGCGGGGAAGGGTGCAGATACGCAGTATTTT.